The present T cell receptor beta chain was sequenced within a study of cytomegalovirus exposure and HLA in healthy donors. About this clone: Its antigen is not known.

Study results and limitations: When analyzed later, a missense DCLRE1C variant was found to be linked to TCR beta V- and J-gene trimming. The likely origin of a cluster of highly shared sequence variants was a sequencing artifact.

CDR3 length: 16 amino acids. Between the trimmed V and J ends, which lost 4 bases and 2 bases, there was a span of 14 bases. Per the germline V gene, CDR1 is LGHNA and CDR2 is YNFKEQ. The PCR was carried out with 60 Vbeta primers and 13 Jbeta primers. Sequenced by immunoSEQ multiplex PCR; TCRdb stores in-frame clones only, minus some. The top ten hold under 8% of the sample, which has some 150,000 clones, 82% seen once. This receptor was taken from a woman aged 45-65 years in good health and CMV-seropositive. The rearrangement links TRBV4-2 to TRBJ2-2; D may be TRBD1 (6 bases). Input material: PBMCs. The CDR3 here is CASSPRQVTNTGELFF. In nucleotides, the CDR3 is TGTGCCAGCAGCCCTCGACAGGTAACTAACACCGGGGAGCTGTTTTTT.